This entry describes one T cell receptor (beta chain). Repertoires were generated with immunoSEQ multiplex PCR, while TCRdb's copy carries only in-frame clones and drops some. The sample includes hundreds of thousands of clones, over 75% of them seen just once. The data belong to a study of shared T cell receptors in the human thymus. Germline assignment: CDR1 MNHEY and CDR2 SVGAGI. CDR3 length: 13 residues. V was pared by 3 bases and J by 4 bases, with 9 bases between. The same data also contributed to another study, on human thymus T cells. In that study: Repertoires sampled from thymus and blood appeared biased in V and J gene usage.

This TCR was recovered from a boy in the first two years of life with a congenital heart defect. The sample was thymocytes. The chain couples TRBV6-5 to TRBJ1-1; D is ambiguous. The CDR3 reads CASSYASTTEAFF. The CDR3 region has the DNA TGTGCCAGCAGTTATGCTAGTACCACTGAAGCTTTCTTT.